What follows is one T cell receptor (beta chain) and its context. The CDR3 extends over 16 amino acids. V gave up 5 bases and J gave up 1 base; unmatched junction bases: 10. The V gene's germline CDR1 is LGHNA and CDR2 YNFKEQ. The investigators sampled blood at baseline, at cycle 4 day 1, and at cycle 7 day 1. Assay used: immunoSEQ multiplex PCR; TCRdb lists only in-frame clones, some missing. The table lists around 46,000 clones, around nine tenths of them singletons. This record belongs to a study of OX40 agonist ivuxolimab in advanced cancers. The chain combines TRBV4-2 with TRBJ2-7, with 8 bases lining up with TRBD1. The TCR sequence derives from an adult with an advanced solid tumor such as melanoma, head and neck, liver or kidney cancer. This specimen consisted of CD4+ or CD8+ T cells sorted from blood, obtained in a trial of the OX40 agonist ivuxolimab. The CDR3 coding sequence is TGTGCCAGCAGCGGGGGTATAACAGGGGGATCCTACGAGCAGTACTTC. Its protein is CASSGGITGGSYEQYF.